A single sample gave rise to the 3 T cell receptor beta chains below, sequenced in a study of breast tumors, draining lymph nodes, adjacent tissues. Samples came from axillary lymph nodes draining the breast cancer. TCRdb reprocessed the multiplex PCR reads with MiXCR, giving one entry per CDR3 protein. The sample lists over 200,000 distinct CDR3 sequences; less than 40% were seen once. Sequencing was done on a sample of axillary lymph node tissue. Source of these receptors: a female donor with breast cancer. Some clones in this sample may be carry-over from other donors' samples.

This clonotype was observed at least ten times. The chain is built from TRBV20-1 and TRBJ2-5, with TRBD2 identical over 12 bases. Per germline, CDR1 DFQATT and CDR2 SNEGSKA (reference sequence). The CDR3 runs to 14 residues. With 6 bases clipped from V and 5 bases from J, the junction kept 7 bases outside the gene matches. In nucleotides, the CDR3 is TGCAGTGCAAGGACTAGCGGGATTCAGGAGACCCAGTACTTC. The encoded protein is CSARTSGIQETQYF.

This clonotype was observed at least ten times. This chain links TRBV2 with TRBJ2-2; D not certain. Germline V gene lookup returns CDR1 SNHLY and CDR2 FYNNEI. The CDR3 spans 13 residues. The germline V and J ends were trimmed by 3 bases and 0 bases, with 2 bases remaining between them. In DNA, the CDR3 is TGTGCCAGCAGTGAGTCGAACACCGGGGAGCTGTTTTTT. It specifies CASSESNTGELFF.

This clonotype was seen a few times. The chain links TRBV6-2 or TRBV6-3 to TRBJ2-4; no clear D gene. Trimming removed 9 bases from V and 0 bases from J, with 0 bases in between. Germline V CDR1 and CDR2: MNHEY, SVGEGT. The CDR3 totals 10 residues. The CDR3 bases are TGTGCCAGAGCCAAAAACATTCAGTACTTC. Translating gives CARAKNIQYF.